This TCR beta chain emerged from a study of cytomegalovirus exposure and HLA in healthy donors. Study-wide results and limits: A later analysis by the authors found several of the most significant clusters apparently linked to common viral pathogens.

PCR was performed using 60 Vbeta and 13 Jbeta primers. Using immunoSEQ multiplex PCR, the repertoire was profiled, and TCRdb retains in-frame clones only, with some absent. The sample holds fewer than 200,000 clones, approximately 82% seen once. This CDR3 is 14 amino acids long. V was clipped by 6 bases and J by 3 bases; unmatched bases: 4. CDR1 and CDR2 (germline): MDHEN, SYDVKM. Regarding this clone: Its antigen is still unknown.

The sequence was collected from a woman under 30 in good health and CMV-seronegative. The sample taken for sequencing was PBMCs. The chain is built from TRBV28 and TRBJ2-7, with TRBD2 matching 11 bases. CDR3 amino acids: CASRPGLAVYEQYF. The CDR3, as DNA: TGTGCCAGCAGGCCGGGACTAGCGGTCTACGAGCAGTACTTC.